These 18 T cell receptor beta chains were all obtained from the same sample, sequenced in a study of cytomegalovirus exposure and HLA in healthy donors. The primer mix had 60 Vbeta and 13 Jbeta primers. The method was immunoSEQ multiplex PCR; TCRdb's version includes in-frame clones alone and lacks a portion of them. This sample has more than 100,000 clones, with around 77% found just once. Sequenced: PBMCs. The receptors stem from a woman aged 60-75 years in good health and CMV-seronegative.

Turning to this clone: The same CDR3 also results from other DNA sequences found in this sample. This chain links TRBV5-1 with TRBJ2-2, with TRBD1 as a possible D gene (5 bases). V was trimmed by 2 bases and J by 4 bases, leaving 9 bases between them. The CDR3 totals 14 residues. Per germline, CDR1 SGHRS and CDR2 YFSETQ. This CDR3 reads CASSFSQGTGELFF. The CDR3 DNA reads TGCGCCAGCAGCTTTAGCCAGGGCACCGGGGAGCTGTTTTTT.

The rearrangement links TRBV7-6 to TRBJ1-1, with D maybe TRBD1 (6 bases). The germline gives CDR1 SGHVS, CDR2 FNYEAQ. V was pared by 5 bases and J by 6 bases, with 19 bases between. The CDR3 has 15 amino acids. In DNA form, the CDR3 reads TGTGCCAGCAGCGAGACAGTACTCCAGGGGCCTGAAGCTTTCTTT. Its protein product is CASSETVLQGPEAFF.

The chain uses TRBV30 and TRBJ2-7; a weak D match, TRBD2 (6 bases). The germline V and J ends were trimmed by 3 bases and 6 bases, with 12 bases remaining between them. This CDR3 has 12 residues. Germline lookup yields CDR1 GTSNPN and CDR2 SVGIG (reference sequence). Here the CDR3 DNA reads TGTGCCTGGAGACCTTCGGGGGTCGAGCAGTACTTC. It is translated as CAWRPSGVEQYF.

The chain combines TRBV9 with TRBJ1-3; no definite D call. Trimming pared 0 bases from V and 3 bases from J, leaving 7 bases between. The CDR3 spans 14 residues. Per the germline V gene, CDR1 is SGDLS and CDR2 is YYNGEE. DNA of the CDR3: TGTGCCAGCAGCGTAGAGGGAGGTGGAAACACCATATATTTT. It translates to CASSVEGGGNTIYF.

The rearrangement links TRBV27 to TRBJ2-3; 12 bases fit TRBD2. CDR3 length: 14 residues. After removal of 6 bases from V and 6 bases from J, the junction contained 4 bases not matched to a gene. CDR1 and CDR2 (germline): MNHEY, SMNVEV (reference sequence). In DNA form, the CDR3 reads TGTGCCAGCAGCCCCGGGACTAGCGGGGATACGCAGTATTTT. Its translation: CASSPGTSGDTQYF.

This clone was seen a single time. The CDR3 coding sequence is TGTGCCAGCAGCGACCGCGGGAGGGCGAATACGCAGTATTTT. Amino acids: CASSDRGRANTQYF. The chain carries TRBV2 and TRBJ2-3, with 9 bases matching TRBD2. The junction had 8 bases not matched to a gene; V was cut back by 6 bases and J by 7 bases. Looked up from germline, CDR1 is SNHLY and CDR2 is FYNNEI. CDR3 length: 14 amino acids. The full variable domain, rest sourced from reference TRBV2 and TRBJ2-3, is EPEVTQTPSHQVTQMGQEVILRCVPISNHLYFYWYRQILGQKVEFLVSFYNNEISEKSEIFDDQFSVERPDGSNFTLKIRSTKLEDSAMYFCASSDRGRANTQYFGPGTRLTVL.

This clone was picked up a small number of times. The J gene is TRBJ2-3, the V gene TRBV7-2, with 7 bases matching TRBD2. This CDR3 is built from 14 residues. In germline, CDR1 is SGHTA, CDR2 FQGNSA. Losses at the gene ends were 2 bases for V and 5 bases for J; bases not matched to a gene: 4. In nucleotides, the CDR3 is TGTGCCAGCAGCTTAACGGGGGGAAAAGATACGCAGTATTTT. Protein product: CASSLTGGKDTQYF.

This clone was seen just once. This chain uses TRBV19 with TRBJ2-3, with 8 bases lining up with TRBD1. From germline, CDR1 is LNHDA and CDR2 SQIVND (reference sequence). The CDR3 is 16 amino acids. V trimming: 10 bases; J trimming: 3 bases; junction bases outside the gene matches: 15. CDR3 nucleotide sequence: TGTGCCACCTCCCGGCGGACAGGGTCCTTGACAGATACGCAGTATTTT. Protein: CATSRRTGSLTDTQYF.

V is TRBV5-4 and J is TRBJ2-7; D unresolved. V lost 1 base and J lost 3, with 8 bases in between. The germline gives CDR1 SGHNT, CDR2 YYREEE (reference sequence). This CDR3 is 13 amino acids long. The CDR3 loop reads CASSLTNSYEQYF. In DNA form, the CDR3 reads TGTGCCAGCAGCTTGACGAACAGCTACGAGCAGTACTTC.

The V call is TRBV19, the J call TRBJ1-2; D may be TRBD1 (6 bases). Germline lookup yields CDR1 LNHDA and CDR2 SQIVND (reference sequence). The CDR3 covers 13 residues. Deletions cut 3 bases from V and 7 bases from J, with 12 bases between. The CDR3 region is CASSIQGIGGYTF. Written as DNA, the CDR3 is TGTGCCAGTAGTATCCAGGGGATCGGTGGCTACACCTTC.

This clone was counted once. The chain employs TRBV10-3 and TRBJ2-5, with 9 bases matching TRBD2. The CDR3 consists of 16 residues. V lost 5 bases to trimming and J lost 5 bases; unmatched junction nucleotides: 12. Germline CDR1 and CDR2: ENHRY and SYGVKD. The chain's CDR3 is CAISHPGTSIMETQYF. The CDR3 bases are TGTGCCATCAGTCACCCCGGGACTAGCATTATGGAGACCCAGTACTTC.

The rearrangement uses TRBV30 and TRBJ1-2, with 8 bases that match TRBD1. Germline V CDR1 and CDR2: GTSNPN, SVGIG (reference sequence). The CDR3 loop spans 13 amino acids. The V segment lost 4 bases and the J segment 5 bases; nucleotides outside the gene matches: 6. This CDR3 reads CAWTRTGLYGYTF. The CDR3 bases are TGTGCCTGGACCCGGACAGGGTTATATGGCTACACCTTC.

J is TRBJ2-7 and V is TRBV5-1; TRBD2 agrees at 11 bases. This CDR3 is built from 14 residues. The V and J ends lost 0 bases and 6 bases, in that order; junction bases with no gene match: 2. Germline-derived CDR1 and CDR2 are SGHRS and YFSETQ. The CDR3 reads CASSLDSGRAEQYF. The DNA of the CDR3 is TGCGCCAGCAGCTTGGATAGCGGGAGGGCCGAGCAGTACTTC. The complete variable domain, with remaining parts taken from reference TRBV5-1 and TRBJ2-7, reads KAGVTQTPRYLIKTRGQQVTLSCSPISGHRSVSWYQQTPGQGLQFLFEYFSETQRNKGNFPGRFSGRQFSNSRSEMNVSTLELGDSALYLCASSLDSGRAEQYFGPGTRLTVT.

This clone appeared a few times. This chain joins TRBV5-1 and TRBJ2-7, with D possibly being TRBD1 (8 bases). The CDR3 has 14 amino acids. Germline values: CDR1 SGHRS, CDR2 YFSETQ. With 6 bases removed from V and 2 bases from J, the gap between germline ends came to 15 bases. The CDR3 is CASTWGGQAYEQYF. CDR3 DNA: TGCGCCAGCACCTGGGGGGGACAGGCCTACGAGCAGTACTTC.

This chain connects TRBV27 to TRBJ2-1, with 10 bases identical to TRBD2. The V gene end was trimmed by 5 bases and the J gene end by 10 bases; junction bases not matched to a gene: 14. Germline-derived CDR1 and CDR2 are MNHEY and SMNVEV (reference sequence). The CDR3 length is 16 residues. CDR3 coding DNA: TGTGCCAGCAGTCCGTCGGGGACTAGCGTGTTTAGGGAGCAGTTCTTC. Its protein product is CASSPSGTSVFREQFF.

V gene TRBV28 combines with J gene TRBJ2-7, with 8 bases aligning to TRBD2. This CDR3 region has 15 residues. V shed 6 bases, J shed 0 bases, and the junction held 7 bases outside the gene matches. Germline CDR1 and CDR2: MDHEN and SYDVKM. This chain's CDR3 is CASRSSGYSSYEQYF. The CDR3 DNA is TGTGCCAGCAGATCTAGCGGGTATAGCTCCTACGAGCAGTACTTC.

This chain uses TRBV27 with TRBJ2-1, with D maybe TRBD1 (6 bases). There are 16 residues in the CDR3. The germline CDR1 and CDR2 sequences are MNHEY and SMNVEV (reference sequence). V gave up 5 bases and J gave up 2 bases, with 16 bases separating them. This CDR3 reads CASSRTVPMAYNEQFF. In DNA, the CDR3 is TGTGCCAGCAGTAGGACAGTCCCTATGGCCTACAATGAGCAGTTCTTC.

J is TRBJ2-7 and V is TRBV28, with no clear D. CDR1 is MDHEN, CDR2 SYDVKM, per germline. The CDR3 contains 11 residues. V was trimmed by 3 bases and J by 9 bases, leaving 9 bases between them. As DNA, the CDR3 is TGTGCCAGCAGTTTGGGCCTGGGGCAGTACTTC. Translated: CASSLGLGQYF.